The present T cell receptor beta chain was sequenced within a study of response to subunit inactivated influenza vaccine. Whole-study results and caveats: The authors offered the suggestion that each seasonal influenza vaccination recruits few new T cells.

Per the germline V gene, CDR1 is SGHRS and CDR2 is YFSETQ. This CDR3 region has 15 residues. The V gene lost 1 base and the J gene lost 0 bases, with 8 bases spanning the gap. TCRdb re-analysed the RT-PCR reads in MiXCR, keeping a single row per CDR3 protein. The sample contains more than 550,000 distinct CDR3 sequences, 12% of which appear only once. Many counts were recorded for this clonotype. Its antigen is as yet unknown. This sequence originates from a man aged 50-60 years who received an inactivated influenza vaccine. This sequence joins TRBV5-1 and TRBJ2-1; D remains ambiguous. This material consisted of PBMCs from blood, taken on the day of vaccination. The CDR3 DNA sequence: TGCGCCAGCAGCTTGCGCCTCAGCTCCTACAATGAGCAGTTCTTC. This codes for CASSLRLSSYNEQFF. The whole variable domain, filled in from reference TRBV5-1 and TRBJ2-1, reads KAGVTQTPRYLIKTRGQQVTLSCSPISGHRSVSWYQQTPGQGLQFLFEYFSETQRNKGNFPGRFSGRQFSNSRSEMNVSTLELGDSALYLCASSLRLSSYNEQFFGPGTRLTVL.